These 23 T cell receptor beta chains came from one sample sequenced in a study of blood T cell repertoires in COVID-19. TCRdb's copy holds only in-frame clones and misses some; the assay was immunoSEQ multiplex PCR. This repertoire shows around 120,000 clones, about two thirds found once; its top ten account for about 0.84%. The sequencing sample was made of peripheral blood. Every receptor here comes from a human donor with acute or convalescent COVID-19. The donor label of this sample is uncertain.

This clone was counted only a few times. The CDR3 here is CSASEGGATYNEQFF. CDR3 bases: TGCAGTGCTAGTGAAGGGGGCGCGACCTACAATGAGCAGTTCTTC. The rearrangement joins TRBV20-1 to TRBJ2-1, with 7 bases aligning to TRBD1. The V and J ends lost 3 bases and 2 bases, in that order; junction bases with no gene match: 7. The germline V gene has CDR1 DFQATT and CDR2 SNEGSKA (reference sequence). CDR3 length: 15 residues.

This chain uses TRBV3-1 (or the pseudogene TRBV3-2) with TRBJ2-5; 9 nucleotides align to TRBD2. Germline-derived CDR1 and CDR2 are LGHDT and YNNKEL (reference sequence). V was pared by 4 bases and J by 5 bases, with 2 bases of the junction left unmatched. This CDR3 spans 13 amino acids. CDR3 DNA: TGTGCCAGCAGCCCCGGACTAGCGGAGACCCAGTACTTC. It codes for CASSPGLAETQYF.

The rearrangement uses TRBV7-2 and TRBJ2-5, with 7 positions matching TRBD1. Germline loops: CDR1 SGHTA, CDR2 FQGNSA. The trim removed 5 bases at V and 5 bases at J, leaving 11 bases unmatched. CDR3 length equals 15 residues. The CDR3 nucleotides read TGTGCCAGCAGCCGCGAATACAGGGGACGGGAGACCCAGTACTTC. It yields the protein CASSREYRGRETQYF.

This clone was counted between two and nine times. The chain links TRBV7-9 to TRBJ2-1, with TRBD1 identical over 12 bases. CDR1 and CDR2 (germline): SEHNR, FQNEAQ (reference sequence). V dropped 0 bases and J dropped 7; count of bases not matched to a gene: 10. The CDR3 sequence is 18 residues long. The chain's CDR3 is CASSLATGTGGARNEQFF. Written as DNA, the CDR3 is TGTGCCAGCAGCTTAGCGACTGGGACAGGGGGCGCGAGGAATGAGCAGTTCTTC.

The chain employs TRBV19 and TRBJ2-2; 16 bases match TRBD2. Per germline, CDR1 LNHDA and CDR2 SQIVND (reference sequence). V lost 3 bases to trimming and J lost 4 bases; unmatched junction nucleotides: 5. The CDR3 runs to 18 residues. The CDR3 DNA sequence: TGTGCCAGTAGTATGGGACTAGCGGGGGGGCGAGTCACCGGGGAGCTGTTTTTT. Its translation is CASSMGLAGGRVTGELFF.

The J gene is TRBJ1-1, the V gene TRBV2; perhaps TRBD1 as D (5 bases). Trimming pared 4 bases from V and 4 bases from J, leaving 10 bases between. The CDR3 loop spans 13 amino acids. Germline V gives CDR1 SNHLY, CDR2 FYNNEI. The chain's CDR3 is CASSGVRVTEAFF. CDR3 bases: TGTGCCAGCAGTGGGGTCAGGGTCACTGAAGCTTTCTTT.

J is TRBJ2-5 and V is TRBV2, with D maybe TRBD2 (7 bases). The CDR3 runs to 15 residues. Germline V gene lookup returns CDR1 SNHLY and CDR2 FYNNEI. With 7 bases removed from V and 5 bases from J, the gap between germline ends came to 20 bases. DNA for the CDR3: TGTGCCAGCACTCGGGGGGCAGGGCTATTGGAGACCCAGTACTTC. Its translation is CASTRGAGLLETQYF.

This clone has a handful of counts. This chain links TRBV5-5 with TRBJ1-6; 8 bases line up with TRBD1. The trim removed 2 bases at V and 7 bases at J, leaving 2 bases unmatched. The CDR3 sequence is 14 residues long. CDR1 and CDR2 from the germline V gene are SGHKS and YYEKEE (reference sequence). The CDR3 is CASSLGTGNSPLHF. CDR3 in DNA: TGTGCCAGCAGCTTAGGGACAGGCAATTCACCCCTCCACTTT.

The rearrangement joins TRBV6-1 to TRBJ1-1; TRBD1 might be the D (5 bases). CDR1 and CDR2 from the germline V gene are MNHNS and SASEGT. The ends were cut back, 0 bases at V and 4 bases at J, with 12 bases in the middle. The CDR3 contains 15 residues. The CDR3: CASSEAHRLGTEAFF. CDR3 nucleotides: TGTGCCAGCAGTGAAGCACACAGGTTGGGCACTGAAGCTTTCTTT.

The sample holds a few counts of this clone. The rearrangement uses TRBV29-1 and TRBJ2-1; D is uncertain. V was shortened by 5 bases and J by 1 base, with 6 bases between the two germline ends. CDR3 length: 12 residues. Germline CDR1 and CDR2: SQVTM and ANQGSEA. CDR3 DNA sequence: TGCAGCGTTCTAATATCCTACAATGAGCAGTTCTTC. Its protein is CSVLISYNEQFF.

The chain links TRBV29-1 to TRBJ1-2; 9 bases map to TRBD1. Trimming at V came to 6 bases and at J to 7 bases, leaving 9 bases not matched to a gene. Germline V gene sequence: CDR1 SQVTM, CDR2 ANQGSEA. The CDR3 has 13 amino acids. In nucleotides, the CDR3 is TGCAGCGTCAACCCACTGGACAGGGGTGGCTACACCTTC. It yields the protein CSVNPLDRGGYTF.

The chain has TRBV7-2 and TRBJ2-7; 8 nucleotides match TRBD1. Germline V gene lookup returns CDR1 SGHTA and CDR2 FQGNSA. This CDR3 comprises 17 residues. After removal of 1 base from V and 3 bases from J, the junction contained 11 bases not matched to a gene. The CDR3 DNA is TGTGCCAGCAGCTTAGACACTACCCGAGACAGGGGCTACGAGCAGTACTTC. This translates into CASSLDTTRDRGYEQYF.

The J gene is TRBJ2-2, the V gene TRBV10-1; TRBD1 agrees at 7 bases. The V gene end was trimmed by 3 bases and the J gene end by 3 bases; junction bases not matched to a gene: 7. This CDR3 is 16 amino acids long. Germline V gene data show CDR1 as WNHNN and CDR2 as SYGVQD (reference sequence). This CDR3 is CASSDLTGSDTGELFF. CDR3 nucleotide sequence: TGCGCCAGCAGTGACCTGACAGGGTCGGACACCGGGGAGCTGTTTTTT.

The V gene is TRBV18, the J gene TRBJ1-1; a possible D gene is TRBD1 (6 bases). Trimming took off 5 bases at V and 0 bases at J, with 13 bases between the two ends. The length of the CDR3 is 15 residues. Germline values: CDR1 KGHSH, CDR2 LQKENI. CDR3 in amino acids: CASSTGDRLNTEAFF. For the CDR3, the DNA is TGTGCCAGCTCAACCGGTGACAGGCTGAACACTGAAGCTTTCTTT.

CDR3 loop: CASSSKGTSWGNEQFF. The DNA of the CDR3 is TGTGCCAGCAGCTCCAAAGGGACTAGTTGGGGCAATGAGCAGTTCTTC. The J gene is TRBJ2-1, the V gene TRBV11-2, with 8 bases aligning to TRBD2. Trimming removed 4 bases from V and 6 bases from J; junction bases left unmatched: 11. The CDR3 length is 16 residues. Germline loops: CDR1 SGHAT, CDR2 FQNNGV.

The chain links TRBV28 to TRBJ1-4, with 9 bases fitting TRBD1. This CDR3 contains 15 residues. After removal of 5 bases from V and 7 bases from J, the junction contained 8 bases not matched to a gene. CDR1 MDHEN and CDR2 SYDVKM come from the germline V gene. The CDR3 DNA follows: TGTGCCAGCAGTGGATCCGGGACAGGGTCTGAAAAACTGTTTTTT. Amino acids: CASSGSGTGSEKLFF.

In this sample, this clone turned up once. V gene TRBV6-5 combines with J gene TRBJ1-5, with 11 bases aligning to TRBD1. Germline V gives CDR1 MNHEY, CDR2 SVGAGI. V lost 6 bases to trimming and J lost 7 bases; unmatched junction nucleotides: 8. The CDR3 extends over 15 amino acids. The CDR3 is CASRLGQGAGQPQHF. For the CDR3, the DNA is TGTGCCAGCAGATTAGGACAGGGGGCAGGACAGCCCCAGCATTTT.

The chain couples TRBV7-2 to TRBJ2-1; 11 bases agree with TRBD2. Germline loops: CDR1 SGHTA, CDR2 FQGNSA. Germline trimming cut 2 bases from V and 8 bases from J; bases unmatched to any gene: 5. CDR3 length: 15 amino acids. The CDR3 loop is CASSLLLAGGHEQFF. DNA for the CDR3: TGTGCCAGCAGCTTACTCCTAGCGGGGGGCCATGAGCAGTTCTTC. Based on the CDR3 plus reference TRBV7-2 and TRBJ2-1, the full variable domain is GAGVSQSPSNKVTEKGKDVELRCDPISGHTALYWYRQSLGQGLEFLIYFQGNSAPDKSGLPSDRFSAERTGGSVSTLTIQRTQQEDSAVYLCASSLLLAGGHEQFFGPGTRLTVL.

CDR3 nucleotide sequence: TGTGCCAGCAGCAGACAGCATGGGGGCAATCAGCCCCAGCATTTT. Translation: CASSRQHGGNQPQHF. The V gene is TRBV27, the J gene TRBJ1-5, with a weak D call TRBD1 (5 bases). This CDR3 region has 15 residues. CDR1 MNHEY and CDR2 SMNVEV come from the germline V gene (reference sequence). V was pared by 6 bases and J by 2 bases, with 14 bases between.

This chain links TRBV4-1 with TRBJ1-2; perhaps TRBD1 as D (5 bases). The CDR3 has 15 amino acids. Looked up from germline, CDR1 is MGHRA and CDR2 is YSYEKL. The ends were cut back, 2 bases at V and 3 bases at J, with 13 bases in the middle. The CDR3 sequence is CASSQSPGLDYGYTF. CDR3 DNA: TGCGCCAGCAGCCAATCCCCAGGGTTGGACTATGGCTACACCTTC.

The chain has TRBV18 and TRBJ1-1, with 9 bases aligning to TRBD1. The trim removed 2 bases at V and 1 base at J, leaving 14 bases unmatched. Germline V CDR1 and CDR2: KGHSH, LQKENI. CDR3 length: 19 residues. The CDR3 loop is CASSPRYISTGQGNTEAFF. The CDR3 bases are TGTGCCAGCTCACCAAGATACATCTCTACGGGACAGGGGAACACTGAAGCTTTCTTT.

This clone was counted at least ten times. CDR3 sequence: CASTLEGQIYGYTF. In DNA form, the CDR3 reads TGTGCCAGTACTCTAGAGGGACAGATCTATGGCTACACCTTC. This chain uses TRBV19 with TRBJ1-2; 7 nucleotides line up with TRBD1. The CDR3 length is 14 residues. The junction had 9 bases not matched to a gene; V was cut back by 7 bases and J by 4 bases. Germline V gives CDR1 LNHDA, CDR2 SQIVND (reference sequence). Full variable domain (remainder filled in from reference TRBV19 and TRBJ1-2): DGGITQSPKYLFRKEGQNVTLSCEQNLNHDAMYWYRQDPGQGLRLIYYSQIVNDFQKGDIAEGYSVSREKKESFPLTVTSAQKNPTAFYLCASTLEGQIYGYTFGSGTRLTVV.

The chain combines TRBV4-1 with TRBJ1-2, with D tentatively TRBD1 (6 bases). There are 15 residues in the CDR3. Trimming cost V 0 bases and J 8 bases, with 16 bases left between them. Per the germline V gene, CDR1 is MGHRA and CDR2 is YSYEKL. For the CDR3, the DNA is TGCGCCAGCAGCCAAGATAGGCAGGGGCCAGGAGGCTACACCTTC. Encoded protein: CASSQDRQGPGGYTF.